This T cell receptor beta chain was retrieved from a study of cytomegalovirus exposure and HLA in healthy donors. In this sample, this clone turned up a few times. From germline, CDR1 is SNHLY and CDR2 FYNNEI. The trim removed 7 bases at V and 2 bases at J, leaving 7 bases unmatched. The CDR3 runs 14 residues. With 60 Vbeta and 13 Jbeta primers, the PCR was carried out. Libraries were prepared by immunoSEQ multiplex PCR; TCRdb keeps only in-frame clonotypes and omits some of them. The data contain 150,000 to 180,000 clones, around 81% of them seen just once; the ten biggest clones take up around 6%. V gene TRBV2 combines with J gene TRBJ2-7, with 8 nucleotides matching TRBD1. The sample taken for sequencing was PBMCs. This receptor was taken from a woman aged 40 to 49 in good health and CMV-seropositive. This CDR3 is CASNEDRGTYEQYF. The CDR3 DNA reads as TGTGCCAGCAACGAAGACAGGGGAACCTACGAGCAGTACTTC.